This passage covers 9 T cell receptor beta chains from one sample sequenced in a study of T cell responses to AZD1222 COVID-19 vaccine. This table comes from immunoSEQ multiplex PCR, and its TCRdb copy is limited to in-frame clones, with some not included. The sample has more than 100,000 clones; over 75% are singletons. Here the sequenced sample was peripheral blood, taken on day 0 of AZD1222 vaccination. All receptors come from an adult in good health.

This clone was seen only once. This chain joins TRBV4-2 and TRBJ2-6; 7 bases are a match to TRBD1. Germline assignment: CDR1 LGHNA and CDR2 YNFKEQ. This CDR3 region has 16 residues. V dropped 0 bases and J dropped 3; count of bases not matched to a gene: 2. In nucleotides, the CDR3 is TGTGCCAGCAGCCAAGATGGACAGGATGGGGCCAACGTCCTGACTTTC. Its protein is CASSQDGQDGANVLTF.

The table lists this clone with a count of one. The chain recombines TRBV11-2 with TRBJ1-1, with no clear D. The V end was cut by 4 bases, the J end by 1 base, with 10 bases between. Germline V lookup: CDR1 SGHAT, CDR2 FQNNGV. CDR3 length: 14 amino acids. The CDR3 DNA reads TGTGCCAGCAGCTCCCTCGCCGGGAACACTGAAGCTTTCTTT. It yields the protein CASSSLAGNTEAFF.

Only one count was recorded for this clone. This chain joins TRBV15 and TRBJ2-7; the D gene is possibly TRBD1 (6 bases). The V gene's germline CDR1 is LNHNV and CDR2 YYDKDF (reference sequence). Between the trimmed V and J ends, which lost 5 bases and 3 bases, there was a span of 17 bases. The CDR3 totals 15 residues. This chain's CDR3 is CATSEVTGSLYEQYF. For the CDR3, the DNA is TGTGCCACCAGCGAAGTGACAGGATCCCTCTACGAGCAGTACTTC. The full variable domain, rest sourced from reference TRBV15 and TRBJ2-7, is DAMVIQNPRYQVTQFGKPVTLSCSQTLNHNVMYWYQQKSSQAPKLLFHYYDKDFNNEADTPDNFQSRRPNTSFCFLDIRSPGLGDTAMYLCATSEVTGSLYEQYFGPGTRLTVT.

This clone came up a few times. CDR3 sequence (DNA): TGTGCCAGCAGCTTAGCGAGCAGGGAGGATGGCTACACCTTC. It specifies CASSLASREDGYTF. The chain couples TRBV7-9 to TRBJ1-2, with D perhaps matching TRBD1 (5 bases). This CDR3 has 14 amino acids. Germline V gene lookup returns CDR1 SEHNR and CDR2 FQNEAQ (reference sequence). Deletions cut 0 bases from V and 6 bases from J, with 11 bases between.

V usage is TRBV6-1 and J usage is TRBJ1-4; D possibly corresponds to TRBD1 (5 bases). CDR1 is MNHNS, CDR2 SASEGT, per germline. The CDR3 is 16 residues long. Trimming removed 3 bases from V and 5 bases from J, with 16 bases in between. As DNA, the CDR3 is TGTGCCAGCAGTGAGCAAACCAGGGTTCGAAATGAAAAACTGTTTTTT. This translates into CASSEQTRVRNEKLFF.

The chain carries TRBV28 and TRBJ1-6; 11 bases fit TRBD1. Trimming removed 4 bases from V and 10 bases from J; junction bases left unmatched: 9. Germline V CDR1 and CDR2: MDHEN, SYDVKM. The CDR3 consists of 16 residues. In nucleotides, the CDR3 is TGTGCCAGCAGTTCTCCGACCGGGACAGGGGGATCACCCCTCCACTTT. Translation: CASSSPTGTGGSPLHF.

The CDR3 loop reads CASSQDLNTEAFF. CDR3 nucleotide sequence: TGTGCCAGCAGCCAAGATCTGAACACTGAAGCTTTCTTT. V is TRBV6-4 and J is TRBJ1-1; no reliable D call. The CDR3 runs to 13 residues. Germline V lookup: CDR1 MRHNA, CDR2 SNTAGT. Deletions cut 6 bases from V and 0 bases from J, with 8 bases between.

The chain recombines TRBV7-9 with TRBJ1-3; tentatively, D is TRBD1 (5 bases). Germline CDR1 is SEHNR and CDR2 is FQNEAQ (reference sequence). V dropped 5 bases and J dropped 1 base, with 12 bases sitting between them. The CDR3 covers 15 residues. DNA of the CDR3: TGTGCCAGCAGCCCTTCCCGGGGGTCTGGAAACACCATATATTTT. It codes for CASSPSRGSGNTIYF.

The gene calls are TRBV21-1 and TRBJ2-3; TRBD2 was called by the table and not checked on the DNA. TRBV21-1 is classified as a pseudogene. This CDR3 has 10 amino acids. The CDR3 DNA reads TGTGCCAGCGCCGTCGAACGGGGGTATTTT. It yields the protein CASAVERGYF.